The entry below describes one T cell receptor (beta chain). This sample was included in a study of blood T cell repertoires in COVID-19. Study as a whole: COVID-19 samples from acute and convalescent phases originated in the United States, Italy and Spain. PBMCs, B-cell-depleted T cells, or T cells were the source of the cDNA or gDNA that made up the material.

The CDR3 spans 13 residues. With 5 bases removed from V and 6 bases from J, the gap between germline ends came to 13 bases. Per the original methods: Reference gene primer amplification gave nucleated cell count estimates. TCRdb's copy holds only in-frame clones and misses some; the assay was immunoSEQ multiplex PCR. The V and J calls and clone size come from that table; D and trimming were worked out from the DNA. This sample has some 140,000 clones; about 80% occur once, and the top ten carry 3%. This TCR was recovered from a woman of 80 years or more with acute or convalescent COVID-19. Sequencing used peripheral blood. This chain joins TRBV12-3 or TRBV12-4 and TRBJ1-1, with D possibly TRBD1 on 6 matching bases. In DNA, the CDR3 is TGTGCCAGCAGTAAGGGGGAATTATCTGAAGCTTTCTTT. This gives the protein CASSKGELSEAFF.